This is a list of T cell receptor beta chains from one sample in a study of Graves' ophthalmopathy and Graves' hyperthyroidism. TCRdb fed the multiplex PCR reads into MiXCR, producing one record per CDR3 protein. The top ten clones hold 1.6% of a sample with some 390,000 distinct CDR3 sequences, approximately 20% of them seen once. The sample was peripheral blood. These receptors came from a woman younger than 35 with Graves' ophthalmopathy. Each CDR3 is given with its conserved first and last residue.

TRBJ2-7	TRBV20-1	CSASRAGDEQYF
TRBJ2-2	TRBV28	CASTDFSNTGELFF
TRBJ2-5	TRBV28	CASTDRGRLTQETQYF
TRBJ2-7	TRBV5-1	CASSFSLEVYEQYF
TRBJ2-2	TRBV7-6	CASSSGTGGTNTGELFF
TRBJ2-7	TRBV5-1	CASSLTGTGKDEQYF
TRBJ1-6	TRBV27	CASSNTGQLGSPLHF
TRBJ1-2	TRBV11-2	CASSSFGVLARYGYTF
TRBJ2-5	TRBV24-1	CATSDNSGEETQYF
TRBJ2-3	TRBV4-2	CASSQAALAGGTDTQYF
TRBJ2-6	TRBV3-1	CASSQDPIEFGANVLTF
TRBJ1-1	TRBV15	CATRNRQAKNTEAFF
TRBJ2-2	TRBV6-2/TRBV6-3	CASSYSRETGELFF
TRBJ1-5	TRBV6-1	CASSEGTALYSNQPQHF
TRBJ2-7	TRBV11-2	CASQRGVAVFSYEQYF
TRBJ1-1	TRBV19	CASSGYTEAFF
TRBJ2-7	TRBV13	CASSLGLTSRTSYEQYF
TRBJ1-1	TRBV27	CASSVAPGAHTEAFF
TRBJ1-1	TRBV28	CASSPRTRFWNTEAFF
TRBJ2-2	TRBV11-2	CASSWLNTGELFF
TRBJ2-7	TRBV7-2	CASSTESSLLYEQYF
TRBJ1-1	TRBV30	CAWSVSRGNEAFF
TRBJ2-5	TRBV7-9	CASSLVRGPSQETQYF
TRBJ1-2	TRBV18	CASSPPTGHYGYTF
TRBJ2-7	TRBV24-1	CATSAVGGSYEQYF
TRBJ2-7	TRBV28	CASSLSSGRGHEQYF
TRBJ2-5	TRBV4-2	CASSHGGVEFGQYF
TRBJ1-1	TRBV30	CAWSGGYEAFF
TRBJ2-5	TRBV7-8	CASSYDRGETQYF
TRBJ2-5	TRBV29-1	CSVASAHGPAETQYF
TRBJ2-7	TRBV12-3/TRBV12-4	CASSPTVSYEQYF
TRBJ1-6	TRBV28	CASTRTYNSPLHF
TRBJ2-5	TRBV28	CASSLNLAGFKTQYF
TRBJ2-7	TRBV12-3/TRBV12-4	CASSLQRDGAYF
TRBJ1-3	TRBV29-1	CSVERGTGNTIYF
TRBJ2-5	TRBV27	CASKRGGLGQETQYF